This T cell receptor (beta chain) was captured by sequencing in a study of shared clonotypes between healthy human individuals. Study-level points and caveats: Tissue TCR repertoires likely differ from these blood-only repertoires.

Remarks on this clone: Its antigen remains unidentified.

Using immunoSEQ multiplex PCR, the repertoire was profiled, and TCRdb retains in-frame clones only, with some absent. The repertoire holds millions of clones, 85% to 95% seen once, with approximately 0.13% in the top ten. Trimming removed 2 bases from V and 4 bases from J, with 14 bases in between. CDR3 length: 16 residues. CDR1 is SEHNR, CDR2 FQNEAQ, per germline (reference sequence). This chain uses TRBV7-9 with TRBJ2-2, with a tentative D call TRBD2 (6 bases). The clonotype originates from a man aged 18-30 years in good health. Sequenced: naive CD4+ T cells sorted from blood. Subset given: CD45RA+ positively selected. The CDR3 sequence is CASSLRKGRPTGELFF. In DNA, the CDR3 is TGTGCCAGCAGCTTAAGGAAAGGGAGGCCCACCGGGGAGCTGTTTTTT.